Listed below are T cell receptor beta chains from one sample, sequenced in a study of cytomegalovirus exposure and HLA in healthy donors. Here immunoSEQ multiplex PCR was the method, and the copy in TCRdb shows in-frame clones only, minus some. The table has 150,000 to 200,000 clones, about 75% seen once. The sequencing sample was made of PBMCs. Receptors were obtained from a male donor in good health and CMV-seronegative. The CDR3 runs from the conserved cysteine through the conserved F or W. The order of the fields is CDR3 protein, CDR3 DNA, CDR3 length, clone size, D gene, V gene, J gene. The D gene is left open where the match is weak. Clone size is stated in some rows and not others, as once, few, many or a class when expanded.

CDR3: CASSYEGSHQPQHF
DNA: TGTGCCAGCAGTTACGAGGGATCGCATCAGCCCCAGCATTTT
length: 14
size: few
D: NA
V: TRBV6-5
J: TRBJ1-5

CDR3: CASSYSGTGGETQYF
DNA: TGTGCCAGCAGTTACTCGGGGACAGGGGGCGAGACCCAGTACTTC
length: 15
size: NA
D: TRBD1
V: TRBV6-5
J: TRBJ2-5

CDR3: CASSLDVSSGINEQFF
DNA: TGTGCCAGCAGCTTAGATGTTTCTAGCGGGATTAATGAGCAGTTCTTC
length: 16
size: NA
D: TRBD2
V: TRBV7-2
J: TRBJ2-1

CDR3: CASSSTGNNEQFF
DNA: TGTGCCAGCAGCTCTACAGGGAACAATGAGCAGTTCTTC
length: 13
size: NA
D: NA
V: TRBV7-2
J: TRBJ2-1

CDR3: CASSARGTTTNEKLFF
DNA: TGCGCCAGCAGCGCCAGGGGTACGACGACTAATGAAAAACTGTTTTTT
length: 16
size: NA
D: NA
V: TRBV5-1
J: TRBJ1-4

CDR3: CASSYSSGGYNEQFF
DNA: TGTGCCAGCAGTTACTCTAGCGGGGGGTACAATGAGCAGTTCTTC
length: 15
size: NA
D: TRBD2
V: TRBV6-5
J: TRBJ2-1

CDR3: CASSSRTDSYEQYF
DNA: TGTGCCAGCAGTTCGAGGACAGACTCCTACGAGCAGTACTTC
length: 14
size: few
D: NA
V: TRBV6-6
J: TRBJ2-7

CDR3: CASSQDAGPNEKLFF
DNA: TGTGCCAGCAGCCAAGATGCGGGGCCTAATGAAAAACTGTTTTTT
length: 15
size: once
D: NA
V: TRBV4-2
J: TRBJ1-4

CDR3: CASSWTSGEETQYF
DNA: TGTGCCAGTAGTTGGACTAGCGGGGAAGAGACCCAGTACTTC
length: 14
size: once
D: TRBD2
V: TRBV19
J: TRBJ2-5

CDR3: CASAPDRGWQYF
DNA: TGTGCCAGCGCCCCGGACAGGGGTTGGCAGTACTTC
length: 12
size: NA
D: TRBD1
V: TRBV2
J: TRBJ2-7

CDR3: CASSSGQGGNSPLHF
DNA: TGTGCCAGCAGCTCTGGACAGGGGGGAAATTCACCCCTCCACTTT
length: 15
size: NA
D: TRBD1
V: TRBV7-9
J: TRBJ1-6

CDR3: CASSKPIRMNTEAFF
DNA: TGTGCCAGCAGCAAGCCAATTAGAATGAACACTGAAGCTTTCTTT
length: 15
size: NA
D: NA
V: TRBV21-1
J: TRBJ1-1

CDR3: CASTPPRGTNTEAFF
DNA: TGTGCCAGCACCCCACCCCGGGGGACGAACACTGAAGCTTTCTTT
length: 15
size: NA
D: NA
V: TRBV6-5
J: TRBJ1-1

CDR3: CASSYPLTDSYEQYF
DNA: TGTGCCAGCAGCTACCCGCTGACAGATTCCTACGAGCAGTACTTC
length: 15
size: once
D: NA
V: TRBV7-9
J: TRBJ2-7

CDR3: CSASRTGQAFF
DNA: TGCAGTGCTAGCCGGACAGGGCAAGCTTTCTTT
length: 11
size: NA
D: TRBD1
V: TRBV20-1
J: TRBJ1-1

CDR3: CASGRDLLGDEQFF
DNA: TGTGCTAGTGGGCGGGACCTCCTGGGGGATGAGCAGTTCTTC
length: 14
size: NA
D: NA
V: TRBV12-5
J: TRBJ2-1

CDR3: CASSKLGQGENIQYF
DNA: TGTGCCAGTAGTAAGCTGGGACAGGGGGAAAACATTCAGTACTTC
length: 15
size: NA
D: TRBD1
V: TRBV19
J: TRBJ2-4

CDR3: CASSWRTEVITGELFF
DNA: TGTGCCAGCAGCTGGAGGACAGAGGTAATCACCGGGGAGCTGTTTTTT
length: 16
size: NA
D: NA
V: TRBV7-8
J: TRBJ2-2

CDR3: CACQKQGADEQYF
DNA: TGTGCCTGCCAAAAACAGGGGGCCGACGAGCAGTACTTC
length: 13
size: few
D: TRBD1
V: TRBV30
J: TRBJ2-7